Only one count was recorded for the clone carrying this T cell receptor beta chain. This entry is derived from a study of OX40 agonist ivuxolimab in advanced cancers. Using immunoSEQ multiplex PCR, the repertoire was profiled, and TCRdb retains in-frame clones only, with some absent. This table holds over 50,000 clones, 92% found once. Germline CDR1 is SNHLY and CDR2 is FYNNEI. The CDR3 contains 14 residues. V was cut by 4 bases and J by 7 bases, with 13 bases left in between. This sample comprised CD4+ or CD8+ T cells sorted from blood, obtained in a trial of the OX40 agonist ivuxolimab. The sequence derives from an adult with an advanced solid tumor such as melanoma, head and neck, liver or kidney cancer. V gene TRBV2 combines with J gene TRBJ1-4, with D hard to call. The CDR3 DNA reads TGTGCCAGCAGTGGACACTTTGGGTCTGAAAAACTGTTTTTT. Translating it yields CASSGHFGSEKLFF. Looking up the rest from reference TRBV2 and TRBJ1-4 gives the full variable domain: EPEVTQTPSHQVTQMGQEVILRCVPISNHLYFYWYRQILGQKVEFLVSFYNNEISEKSEIFDDQFSVERPDGSNFTLKIRSTKLEDSAMYFCASSGHFGSEKLFFGSGTQLSVL.